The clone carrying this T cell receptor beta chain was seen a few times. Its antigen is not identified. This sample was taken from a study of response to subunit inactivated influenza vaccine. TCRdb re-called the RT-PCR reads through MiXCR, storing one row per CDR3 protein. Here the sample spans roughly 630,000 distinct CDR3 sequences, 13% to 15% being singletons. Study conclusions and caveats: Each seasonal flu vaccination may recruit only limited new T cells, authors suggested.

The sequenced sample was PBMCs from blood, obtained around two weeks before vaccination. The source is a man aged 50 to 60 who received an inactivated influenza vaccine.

CDR3 nucleotides: TGTGCCAGCAGGTCCAGGGCCGCGAACACCGGGGAGCTGTTTTTT. This translates into CASRSRAANTGELFF. This chain uses TRBV12-3 or TRBV12-4 with TRBJ2-2, with D possibly being TRBD1 (5 bases). The CDR3 consists of 15 residues. V lost 6 bases, J lost 0 bases, and 11 bases lay in between.